The 8 T cell receptor beta chains presented below share a single source sample, sequenced in a study of early T cells in non-severe SARS-CoV-2 infection. TCRdb used MiXCR to reprocess the 5' RACE reads, holding one entry per CDR3 protein. The repertoire has approximately 20,000 distinct CDR3 sequences, about 5% of them found once; the top ten carry approximately 4.3%. Material for sequencing was whole blood. Receptors were obtained from an adult who was a healthcare worker with PCR-confirmed SARS-CoV-2 infection or an uninfected control (not recorded which).

This chain joins TRBV12-3 or TRBV12-4 and TRBJ2-7; D is possibly TRBD2 (6 bases). V lost 6 bases to trimming and J lost 4 bases, with 10 bases between them. CDR3 length: 12 residues. CDR3 nucleotides: TGTGCCAGCAGGTCGGGACTGTACGAGCAGTACTTC. It specifies CASRSGLYEQYF.

In its sample, this clonotype ranks as medium-sized. The CDR3 loop reads CASSLVRTGGEQFF. The CDR3 coding sequence is TGTGCCAGCAGCTTGGTAAGGACAGGAGGGGAGCAGTTCTTC. The V gene is TRBV5-6, the J gene TRBJ2-1; possible D gene TRBD1, 7 bases. Per germline, CDR1 SGHDT and CDR2 YYEEEE. The CDR3 extends over 14 amino acids. Trimming pared 0 bases from V and 10 bases from J, leaving 14 bases between. Together with reference TRBV5-6 and TRBJ2-1, the CDR3 gives the full variable domain: DAGVTQSPTHLIKTRGQQVTLRCSPKSGHDTVSWYQQALGQGPQFIFQYYEEEERQRGNFPDRFSGHQFPNYSSELNVNALLLGDSALYLCASSLVRTGGEQFFGPGTRLTVL.

This clonotype occurred many times. The V gene is TRBV5-1, the J gene TRBJ1-1, with D perhaps TRBD1 (5 bases). Germline CDR1 reads SGHRS; CDR2 reads YFSETQ. V was trimmed by 0 bases and J by 5 bases, leaving 8 bases between them. This CDR3 has 13 residues. In DNA, the CDR3 is TGCGCCAGCAGCTTGGTGTACAGGACTGAAGCTTTCTTT. This codes for CASSLVYRTEAFF.

This clonotype has ten or more counts. The chain's CDR3 is CATSGGQETQYF. CDR3 bases: TGTGCCACTAGCGGGGGTCAAGAGACCCAGTACTTC. The V gene is TRBV10-3, the J gene TRBJ2-5; 10 bases map to TRBD2. After removal of 10 bases from V and 2 bases from J, the junction contained 1 base not matched to a gene. Per germline, CDR1 ENHRY and CDR2 SYGVKD. CDR3 length equals 12 residues.

Relative to its sample, this clonotype is medium-sized (0.01 to 0.1%). For the CDR3, the DNA is TGTGCCAGCAGCTCCCAAAGGGCCACACAGGGGAGGTACGAGCAGTACTTC. This codes for CASSSQRATQGRYEQYF. The J gene is TRBJ2-7, the V gene TRBV11-2, with D maybe TRBD1 (7 bases). Trimming removed 4 bases from V and 4 bases from J, with 23 bases in between. This CDR3 contains 17 residues. Germline V gene lookup returns CDR1 SGHAT and CDR2 FQNNGV.

This clonotype was observed at least ten times. The chain employs TRBV6-6 and TRBJ1-4; D remains unclear. The CDR3 is made up of 16 amino acids. V lost 5 bases to trimming and J lost 0 bases, with 13 bases between them. Germline loops: CDR1 MNHNY, CDR2 SVGAGI (reference sequence). CDR3 sequence reads: CASSRPYGSTNEKLFF. The DNA for the CDR3 is TGTGCCAGCAGTCGCCCATATGGATCAACTAATGAAAAACTGTTTTTT.

This clonotype is judged medium-sized. The chain joins TRBV5-1 to TRBJ2-7; 10 bases map to TRBD1. The V gene's germline CDR1 is SGHRS and CDR2 YFSETQ. There are 14 residues in the CDR3. The junction had 3 bases not matched to a gene; V was cut back by 2 bases and J by 4 bases. The CDR3 DNA reads as TGCGCCAGCAGCTTCGGGACAGGGGTGTACGAGCAGTACTTC. The encoded protein is CASSFGTGVYEQYF. The entire variable domain, with the rest obtained from reference TRBV5-1 and TRBJ2-7, is as follows: KAGVTQTPRYLIKTRGQQVTLSCSPISGHRSVSWYQQTPGQGLQFLFEYFSETQRNKGNFPGRFSGRQFSNSRSEMNVSTLELGDSALYLCASSFGTGVYEQYFGPGTRLTVT.

V and J are TRBV29-1 and TRBJ2-1; TRBD2 aligns across 14 bases. There are 16 residues in the CDR3. J was trimmed by 6 bases and V by 4 bases; bases with no gene match: 8. Germline V lookup: CDR1 SQVTM, CDR2 ANQGSEA. As DNA, the CDR3 is TGCAGCGTTGTGCGACTAGCGGGGGGGCTGGGCAATGAGCAGTTCTTC. Its translation is CSVVRLAGGLGNEQFF.